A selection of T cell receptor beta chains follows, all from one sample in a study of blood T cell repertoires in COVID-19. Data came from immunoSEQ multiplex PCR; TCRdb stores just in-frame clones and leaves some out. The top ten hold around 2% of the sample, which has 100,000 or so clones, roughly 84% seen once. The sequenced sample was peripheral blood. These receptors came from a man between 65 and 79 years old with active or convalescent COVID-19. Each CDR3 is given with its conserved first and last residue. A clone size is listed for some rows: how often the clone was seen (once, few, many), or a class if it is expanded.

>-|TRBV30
CAWSPGSSNQPQHF
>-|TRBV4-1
CASSHVRGQGTDTQYF
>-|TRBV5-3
CARTMGGAGGLDTQYF
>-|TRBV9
CASSGTLNSPLHF
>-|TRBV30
CAWSHDRDGTEAFF
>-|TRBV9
CASSAYSGNTIYF
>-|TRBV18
CASSPVSRGVTDTQYF
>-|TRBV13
CASSSRGRQYYEQYF
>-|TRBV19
CASSIRHRGLVEAFF
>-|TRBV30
CAWGQGSGSYEQYF
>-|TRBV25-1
CASSAVFENSPLHF
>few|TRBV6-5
CASSYDGAGTNEKLFF
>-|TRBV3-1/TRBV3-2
CASSQIPGQGGGEQFF
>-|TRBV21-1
CASSKEITRQGYTEAFF
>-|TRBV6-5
CASSYGDRGVWPQHF
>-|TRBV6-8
CASRTGSNTIYF
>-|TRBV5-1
CASSKGGGAYNEQFF
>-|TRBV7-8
CASSQDRQWSPLHF
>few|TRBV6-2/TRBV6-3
CASSYGATEQYF
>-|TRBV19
CASSVQGNTGELFF
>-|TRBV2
CASRGDRGTEAFF
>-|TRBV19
CASTGGQSFSAGELFF
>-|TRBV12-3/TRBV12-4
CASSPTSGELFF
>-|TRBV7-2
CASSPPRDTGELFF